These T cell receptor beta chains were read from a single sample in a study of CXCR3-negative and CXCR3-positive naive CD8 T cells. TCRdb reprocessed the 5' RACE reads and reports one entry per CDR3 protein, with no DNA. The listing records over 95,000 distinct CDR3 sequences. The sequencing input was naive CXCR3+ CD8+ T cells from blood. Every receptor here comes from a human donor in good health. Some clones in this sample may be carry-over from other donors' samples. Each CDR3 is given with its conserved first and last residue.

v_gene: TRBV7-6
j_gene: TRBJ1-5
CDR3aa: CASSLGTGGAQPQHF

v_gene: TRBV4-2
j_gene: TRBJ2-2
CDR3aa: CASSGGTSDTGELVF

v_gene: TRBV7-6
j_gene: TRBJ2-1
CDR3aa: CASSEKPGGAENEQFF

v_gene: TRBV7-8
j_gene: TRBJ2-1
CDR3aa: CASSSYRDSQINEQFF

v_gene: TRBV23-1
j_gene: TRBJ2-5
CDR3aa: CASSQSAGETQYF

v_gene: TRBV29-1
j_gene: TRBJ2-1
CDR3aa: CSVDGLAGGSSYNEQFF

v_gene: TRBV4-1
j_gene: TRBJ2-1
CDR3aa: CASSPPSGLAAGQFF

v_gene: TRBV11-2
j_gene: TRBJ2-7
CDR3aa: CASSLGVSPHEQYF

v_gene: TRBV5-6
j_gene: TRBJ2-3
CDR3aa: CASSFTKDSTDTQYF

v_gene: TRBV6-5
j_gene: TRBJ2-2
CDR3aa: CASSSIAGGNTGELFF

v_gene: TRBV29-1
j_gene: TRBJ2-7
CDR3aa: CSVESTGRYEQYF

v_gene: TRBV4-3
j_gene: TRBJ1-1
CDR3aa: CASSQSKGVTEAFF

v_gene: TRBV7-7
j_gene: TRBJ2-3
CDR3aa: CASSLTSGALDTQYF

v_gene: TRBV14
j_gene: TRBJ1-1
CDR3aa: CASSQGQGNTEAFF

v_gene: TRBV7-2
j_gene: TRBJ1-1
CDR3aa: CASSFIVDEAFF

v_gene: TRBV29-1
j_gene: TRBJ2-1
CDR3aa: CSVRNGNEQFF

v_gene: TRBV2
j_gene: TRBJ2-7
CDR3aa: CASSATSGSSYEQYF

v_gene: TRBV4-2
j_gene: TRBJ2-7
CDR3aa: CASSQEQSGLYNEQYF

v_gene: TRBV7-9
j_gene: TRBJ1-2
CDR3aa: CASSLGQADTF

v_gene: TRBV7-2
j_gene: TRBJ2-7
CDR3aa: CASSLIVISGRAIEQYF

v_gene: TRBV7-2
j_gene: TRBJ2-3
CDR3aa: CASSFRLAGGRADTQYF

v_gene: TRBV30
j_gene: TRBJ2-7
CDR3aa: CAWRALAGPHYEQYF

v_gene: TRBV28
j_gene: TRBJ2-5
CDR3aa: CASSLGLAFQETQYF

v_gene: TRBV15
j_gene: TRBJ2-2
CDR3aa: CATSREGLAGAGELFF

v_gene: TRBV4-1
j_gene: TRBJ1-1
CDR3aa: CASSQGADRMNTEAFF

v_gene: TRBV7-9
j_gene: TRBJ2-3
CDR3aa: CASSLGLAEITDTQYF

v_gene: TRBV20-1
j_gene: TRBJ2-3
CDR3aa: CSAIRSEITDTQYF

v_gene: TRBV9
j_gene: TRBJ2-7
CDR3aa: CASSTSGSGLYEQYF

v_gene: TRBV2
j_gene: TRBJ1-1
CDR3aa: CASLDRESSTEAFF

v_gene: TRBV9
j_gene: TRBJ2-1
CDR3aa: CASSHGQGPPHEQFF

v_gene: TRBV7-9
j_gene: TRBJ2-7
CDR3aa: CASSYGQGSAGYEQYF

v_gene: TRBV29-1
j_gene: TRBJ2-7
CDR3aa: CSVEFREGAYEQYF

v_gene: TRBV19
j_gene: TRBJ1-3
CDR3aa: CASSIIPGNTIYF

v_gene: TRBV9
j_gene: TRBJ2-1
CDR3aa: CASSADGTPYYNEQFF

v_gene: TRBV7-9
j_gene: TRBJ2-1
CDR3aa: CASSSTLYNEQFF

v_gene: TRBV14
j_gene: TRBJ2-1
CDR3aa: CASSQWSGSYNEQFF

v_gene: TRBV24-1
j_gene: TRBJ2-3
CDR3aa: CATSDGVGTDTQYF

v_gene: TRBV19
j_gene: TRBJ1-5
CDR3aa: CASSTGTRGDQPQHF

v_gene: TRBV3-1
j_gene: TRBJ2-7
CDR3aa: CASSQEGLRGEEQYF

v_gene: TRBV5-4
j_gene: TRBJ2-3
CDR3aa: CASSSGTASTDTQYF

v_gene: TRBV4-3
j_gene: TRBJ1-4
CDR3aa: CASSQGAHEKLFF

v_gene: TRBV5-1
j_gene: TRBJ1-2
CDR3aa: CASVDSQPLYCGYTF

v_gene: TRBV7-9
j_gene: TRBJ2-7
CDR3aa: CASSLAGRYEQYF

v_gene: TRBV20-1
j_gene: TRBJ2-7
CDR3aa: CSARAPLRASYEQYF

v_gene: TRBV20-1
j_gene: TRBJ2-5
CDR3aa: CSGTGGETQYF

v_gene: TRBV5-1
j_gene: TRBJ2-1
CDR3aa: CASSLSTPSGIYNEQFF

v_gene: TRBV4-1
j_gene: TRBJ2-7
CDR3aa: CASSQFITGGVNYEQYF

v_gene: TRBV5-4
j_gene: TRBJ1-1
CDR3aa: CASSRGWVTEAFF

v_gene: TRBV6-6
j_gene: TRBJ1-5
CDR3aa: CASSSEDSPANQPQHF

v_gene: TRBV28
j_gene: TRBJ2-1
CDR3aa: CASSLFEAPSLVGNEQFF